This T cell receptor (beta chain) was sequenced in a study of shared T cell receptors in the human thymus (dated by TCRdb to the early 2020s). Concerning the study at large: The study examined how the human thymus generates shared, self-reactive T-cell receptor alpha chains.

Libraries came from the immunoSEQ multiplex PCR assay. TCRdb holds this immuneACCESS table with in-frame rearrangements only. Some clones are missing; in checked studies, unresolved V genes explain under half, and the rest has no known cause. This sample is represented by about 400,000 clones; approximately 95% of them were singletons. The top ten hold roughly 0.021% of the sample. V is trimmed back by 3 bases and J by 0 bases, and the junction contains 9 bases that no gene match accounts for. For CDR1 and CDR2, the germline V gene lists SNHLY and FYNNEI. The CDR3 goes from the cysteine to the phenylalanine over 18 residues. Only the CDR3 part of the read is kept: 54 bases, read in frame from the first base. In regard to this clone: What antigen it recognizes has not been identified. Base qualities were left out, and no much larger clone turns up one base away.

The sequenced material came from thymocytes. Recombination linked TRBV2 to TRBJ1-3; 9 bases in the middle match TRBD1. This clonotype was sampled from a human donor. The CDR3 corresponds to CASSEGTGLPDSGNTIYF. The nucleotides read TGTGCCAGCAGTGAGGGGACAGGGTTACCCGACTCTGGAAACACCATATATTTT. Reference TRBV2 and TRBJ1-3 proteins supply the regions before and after the CDR3; the full variable domain is: EPEVTQTPSHQVTQMGQEVILRCVPISNHLYFYWYRQILGQKVEFLVSFYNNEISEKSEIFDDQFSVERPDGSNFTLKIRSTKLEDSAMYFCASSEGTGLPDSGNTIYFGEGSWLTVV.